This TCR beta chain was identified during a study of breast tumors, draining lymph nodes, adjacent tissues. Study conclusions and caveats: Tumors had less TCR diversity than lymph nodes, more than nontumor tissue.

This clonotype was recorded many times. Its target is not known. The V end lost 1 base, the J end lost 5 bases, and 14 bases lay between the germline ends. This CDR3 has 15 residues. Germline assignment: CDR1 LGHNT and CDR2 FRNRAP. TCRdb re-called the multiplex PCR reads with MiXCR, one entry per CDR3 protein. This sample yields over 60,000 distinct CDR3 sequences, of which 40% to 45% are seen a single time; over 7.5% belongs to the top ten. This TCR was recovered from a female donor with breast cancer. Some clones in this sample may be carry-over from other donors' samples. The gene calls are TRBV12-5 and TRBJ2-5; D perhaps matches TRBD2 (5 bases). The sequencing sample was made of breast tumor tissue. The chain's CDR3 is CASGLGAARRETQYF. DNA of the CDR3: TGTGCTAGTGGTTTGGGGGCAGCCAGGAGGGAGACCCAGTACTTC.